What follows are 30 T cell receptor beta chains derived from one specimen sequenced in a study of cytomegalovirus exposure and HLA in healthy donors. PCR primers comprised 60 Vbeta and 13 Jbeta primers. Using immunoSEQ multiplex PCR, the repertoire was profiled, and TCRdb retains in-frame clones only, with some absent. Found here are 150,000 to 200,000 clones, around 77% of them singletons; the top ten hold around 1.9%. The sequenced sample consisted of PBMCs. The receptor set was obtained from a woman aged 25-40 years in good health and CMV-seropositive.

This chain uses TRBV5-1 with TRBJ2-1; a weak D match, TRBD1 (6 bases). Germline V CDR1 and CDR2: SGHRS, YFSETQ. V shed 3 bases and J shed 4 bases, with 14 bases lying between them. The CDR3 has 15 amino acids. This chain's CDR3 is CASSSAGTSYNEQFF. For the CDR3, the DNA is TGCGCCAGCAGCTCCGCCGGGACAAGTTACAATGAGCAGTTCTTC.

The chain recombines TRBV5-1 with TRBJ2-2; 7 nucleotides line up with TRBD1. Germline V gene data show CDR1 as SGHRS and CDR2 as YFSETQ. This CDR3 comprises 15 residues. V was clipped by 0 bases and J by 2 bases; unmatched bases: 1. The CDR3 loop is CASSLGQGNTGELFF. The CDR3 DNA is TGCGCCAGCAGCTTGGGACAGGGTAACACCGGGGAGCTGTTTTTT.

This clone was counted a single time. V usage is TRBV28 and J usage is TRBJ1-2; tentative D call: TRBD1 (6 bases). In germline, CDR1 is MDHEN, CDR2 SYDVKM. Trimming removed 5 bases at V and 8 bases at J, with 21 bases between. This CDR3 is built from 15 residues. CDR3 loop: CASSLPGDGLLGYTF. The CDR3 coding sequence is TGTGCCAGCAGTCTACCAGGGGACGGCCTTTTAGGCTACACCTTC.

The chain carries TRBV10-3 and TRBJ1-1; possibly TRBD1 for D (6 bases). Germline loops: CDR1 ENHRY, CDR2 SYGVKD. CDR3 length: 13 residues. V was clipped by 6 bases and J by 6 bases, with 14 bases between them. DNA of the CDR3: TGTGCCATCAGGGCGGGGGACAAGGCTGAAGCTTTCTTT. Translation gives CAIRAGDKAEAFF.

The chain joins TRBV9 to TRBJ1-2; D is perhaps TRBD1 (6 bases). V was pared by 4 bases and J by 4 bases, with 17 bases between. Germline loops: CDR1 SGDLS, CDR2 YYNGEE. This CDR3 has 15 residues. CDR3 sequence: CASSPGSQGGYGYTF. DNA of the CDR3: TGTGCCAGCAGCCCCGGATCACAGGGCGGCTATGGCTACACCTTC.

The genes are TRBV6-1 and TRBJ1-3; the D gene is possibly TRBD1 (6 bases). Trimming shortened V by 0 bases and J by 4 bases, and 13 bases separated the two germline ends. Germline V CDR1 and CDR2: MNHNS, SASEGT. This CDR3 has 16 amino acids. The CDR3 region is CASSEARGAGGNTIYF. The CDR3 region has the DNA TGTGCCAGCAGTGAAGCGCGGGGGGCTGGCGGAAACACCATATATTTT.

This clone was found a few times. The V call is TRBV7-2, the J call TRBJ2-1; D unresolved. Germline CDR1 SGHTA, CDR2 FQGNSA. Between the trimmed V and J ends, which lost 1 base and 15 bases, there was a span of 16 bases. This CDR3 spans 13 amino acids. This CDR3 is CASSLVPSPSAFF. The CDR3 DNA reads TGTGCCAGCAGCTTAGTCCCCTCACCGAGCGCGTTCTTC.

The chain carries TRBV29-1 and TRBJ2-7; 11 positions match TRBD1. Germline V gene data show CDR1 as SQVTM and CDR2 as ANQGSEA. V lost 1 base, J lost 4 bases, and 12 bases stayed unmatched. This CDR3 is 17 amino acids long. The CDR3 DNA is TGCAGCGTTGAAGCGCGGGGAGGGACAGGGGGGTGGTACGAGCAGTACTTC. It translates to CSVEARGGTGGWYEQYF.

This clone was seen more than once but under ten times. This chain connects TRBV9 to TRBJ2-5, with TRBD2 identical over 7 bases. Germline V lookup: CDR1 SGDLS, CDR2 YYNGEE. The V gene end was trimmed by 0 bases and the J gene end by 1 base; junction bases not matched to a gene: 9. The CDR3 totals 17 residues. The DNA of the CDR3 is TGTGCCAGCAGCGTAGGCCCGACTAGCTACGGCCAAGAGACCCAGTACTTC. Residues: CASSVGPTSYGQETQYF. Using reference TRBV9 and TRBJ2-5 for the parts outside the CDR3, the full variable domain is DSGVTQTPKHLITATGQRVTLRCSPRSGDLSVYWYQQSLDQGLQFLIQYYNGEERAKGNILERFSAQQFPDLHSELNLSSLELGDSALYFCASSVGPTSYGQETQYFGPGTRLLVL.

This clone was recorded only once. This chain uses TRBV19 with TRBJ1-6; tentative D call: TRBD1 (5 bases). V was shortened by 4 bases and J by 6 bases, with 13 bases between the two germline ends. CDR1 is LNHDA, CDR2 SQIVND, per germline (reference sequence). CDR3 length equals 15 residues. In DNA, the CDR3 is TGTGCCAGTAGTACTTCCGACAGATCTAATTCACCCCTCCACTTT. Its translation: CASSTSDRSNSPLHF.

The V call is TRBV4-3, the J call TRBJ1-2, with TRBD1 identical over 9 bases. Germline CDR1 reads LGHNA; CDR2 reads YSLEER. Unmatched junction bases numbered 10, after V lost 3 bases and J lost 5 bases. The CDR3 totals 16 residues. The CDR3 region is CASSQDTGGSGYGYTF. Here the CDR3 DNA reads TGCGCCAGCAGCCAGGATACAGGGGGCAGTGGGTATGGCTACACCTTC.

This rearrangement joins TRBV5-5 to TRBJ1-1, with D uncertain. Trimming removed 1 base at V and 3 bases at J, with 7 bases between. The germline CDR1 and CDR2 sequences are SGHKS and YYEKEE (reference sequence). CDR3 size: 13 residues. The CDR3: CASSLQVYTEAFF. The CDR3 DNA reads TGTGCCAGCAGCTTGCAGGTTTACACTGAAGCTTTCTTT.

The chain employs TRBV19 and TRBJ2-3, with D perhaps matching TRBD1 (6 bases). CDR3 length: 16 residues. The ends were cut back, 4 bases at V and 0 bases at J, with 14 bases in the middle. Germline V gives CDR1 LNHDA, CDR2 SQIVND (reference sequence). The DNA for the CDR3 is TGTGCCAGTAGTAAACTCGGGACACCTAGCACAGATACGCAGTATTTT. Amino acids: CASSKLGTPSTDTQYF.

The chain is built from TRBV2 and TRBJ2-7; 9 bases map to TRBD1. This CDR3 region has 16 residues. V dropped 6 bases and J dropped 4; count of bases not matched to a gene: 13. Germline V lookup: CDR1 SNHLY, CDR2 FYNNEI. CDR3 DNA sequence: TGTGCCAGCAGCAAGCGATCGGGACAGGGAAGATACGAGCAGTACTTC. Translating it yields CASSKRSGQGRYEQYF. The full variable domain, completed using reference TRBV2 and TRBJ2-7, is EPEVTQTPSHQVTQMGQEVILRCVPISNHLYFYWYRQILGQKVEFLVSFYNNEISEKSEIFDDQFSVERPDGSNFTLKIRSTKLEDSAMYFCASSKRSGQGRYEQYFGPGTRLTVT.

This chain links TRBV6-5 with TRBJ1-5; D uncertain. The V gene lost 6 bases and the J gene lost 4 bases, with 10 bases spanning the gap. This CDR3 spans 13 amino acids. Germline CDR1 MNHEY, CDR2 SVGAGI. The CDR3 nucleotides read TGTGCCAGCAGCATAAAGAGGAATCAGCCCCAGCATTTT. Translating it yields CASSIKRNQPQHF.

This CDR3 is CASSSLAGGLSTQYF. DNA for the CDR3: TGTGCCAGCAGCTCCTTAGCGGGGGGGCTGTCTACGCAGTATTTT. The chain uses TRBV7-2 and TRBJ2-3; 11 positions agree with TRBD2. Germline V CDR1 and CDR2: SGHTA, FQGNSA. Trimming removed 4 bases from V and 8 bases from J; junction bases left unmatched: 8. The CDR3 contains 15 residues.

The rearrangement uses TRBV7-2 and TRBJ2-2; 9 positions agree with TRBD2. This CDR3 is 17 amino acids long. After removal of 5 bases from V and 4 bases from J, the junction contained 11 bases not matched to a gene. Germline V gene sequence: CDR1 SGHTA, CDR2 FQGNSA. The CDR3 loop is CASSRPRREGATGELFF. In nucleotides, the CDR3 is TGTGCCAGCAGCCGACCGAGGCGGGAGGGCGCCACCGGGGAGCTGTTTTTT.

For the CDR3, the DNA is TGTGCCAGCAGCTCCGGACTGGGCCAAGAGACCCAGTACTTC. This translates into CASSSGLGQETQYF. The chain joins TRBV7-2 to TRBJ2-5; D is possibly TRBD2 (5 bases). V lost 4 bases, J lost 1 base, and 10 bases lay in between. Germline lookup yields CDR1 SGHTA and CDR2 FQGNSA. This CDR3 is built from 14 residues.

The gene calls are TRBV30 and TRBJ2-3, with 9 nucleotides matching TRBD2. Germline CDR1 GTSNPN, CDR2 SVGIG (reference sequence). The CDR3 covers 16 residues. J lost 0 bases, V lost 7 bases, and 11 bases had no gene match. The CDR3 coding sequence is TGTGCCTCCGACCACTACCTAGCGGGAAGCACAGATACGCAGTATTTT. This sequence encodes CASDHYLAGSTDTQYF.

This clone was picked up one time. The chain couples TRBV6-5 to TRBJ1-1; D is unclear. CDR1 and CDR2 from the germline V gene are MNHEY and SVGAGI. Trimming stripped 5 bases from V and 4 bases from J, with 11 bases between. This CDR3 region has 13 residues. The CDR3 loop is CASSPLRGTEAFF. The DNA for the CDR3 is TGTGCCAGCAGTCCACTACGGGGCACTGAAGCTTTCTTT.

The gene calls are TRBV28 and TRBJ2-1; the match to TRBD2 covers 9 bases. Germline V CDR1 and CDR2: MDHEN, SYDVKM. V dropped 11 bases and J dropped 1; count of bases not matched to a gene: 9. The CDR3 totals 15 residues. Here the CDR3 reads CAGRKAGGSYNEQFF. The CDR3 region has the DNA TGTGCCGGACGAAAAGCGGGGGGATCCTACAATGAGCAGTTCTTC.

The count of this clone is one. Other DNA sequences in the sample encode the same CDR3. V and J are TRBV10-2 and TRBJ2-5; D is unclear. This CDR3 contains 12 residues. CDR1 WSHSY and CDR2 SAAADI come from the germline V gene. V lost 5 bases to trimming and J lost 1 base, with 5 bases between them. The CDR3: CASSSSQETQYF. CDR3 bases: TGCGCCAGCAGTTCCAGCCAAGAGACCCAGTACTTC.

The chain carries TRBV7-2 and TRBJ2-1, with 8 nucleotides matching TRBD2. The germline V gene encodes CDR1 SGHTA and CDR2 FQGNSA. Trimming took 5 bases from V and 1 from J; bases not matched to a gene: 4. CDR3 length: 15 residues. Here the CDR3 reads CASSTTSGSYNEQFF. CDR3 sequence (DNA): TGTGCCAGCAGCACCACTAGCGGTTCCTACAATGAGCAGTTCTTC.

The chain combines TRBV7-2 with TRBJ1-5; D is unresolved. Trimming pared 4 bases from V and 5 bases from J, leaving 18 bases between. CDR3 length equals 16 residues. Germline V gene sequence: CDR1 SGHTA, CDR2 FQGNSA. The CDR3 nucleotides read TGTGCCAGCAGCTACGAGGCGGCCCGGGGAGATCAGCCCCAGCATTTT. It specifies CASSYEAARGDQPQHF.

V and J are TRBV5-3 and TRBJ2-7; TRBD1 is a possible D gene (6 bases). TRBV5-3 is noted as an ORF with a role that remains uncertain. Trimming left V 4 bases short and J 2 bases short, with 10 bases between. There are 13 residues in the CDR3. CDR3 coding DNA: TGTGCCAGAAGCCGCGGACAGACCTACGAGCAGTACTTC. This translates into CARSRGQTYEQYF.

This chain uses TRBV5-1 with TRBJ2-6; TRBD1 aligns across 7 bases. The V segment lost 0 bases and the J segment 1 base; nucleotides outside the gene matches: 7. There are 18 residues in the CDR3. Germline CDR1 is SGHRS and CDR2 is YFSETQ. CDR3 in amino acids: CASSLDRGGVSGANVLTF. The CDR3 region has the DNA TGCGCCAGCAGCTTGGACAGGGGTGGGGTGTCTGGGGCCAACGTCCTGACTTTC.

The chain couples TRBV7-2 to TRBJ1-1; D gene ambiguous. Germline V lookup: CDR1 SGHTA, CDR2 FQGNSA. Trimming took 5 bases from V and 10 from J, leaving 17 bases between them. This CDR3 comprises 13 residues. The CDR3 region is CASSPNRERRAFF. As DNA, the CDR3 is TGTGCCAGCAGCCCAAACCGCGAGAGAAGAGCTTTCTTT.

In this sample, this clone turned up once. The CDR3 region is CASGWTDRPRTGAFF. CDR3 bases: TGTGCTAGTGGTTGGACAGACAGGCCCCGGACGGGGGCTTTCTTT. The rearrangement joins TRBV12-5 to TRBJ1-1; D is perhaps TRBD1 (6 bases). The V end lost 4 bases, the J end lost 11 bases, and 23 bases lay between the germline ends. The CDR3 consists of 15 residues. Per germline, CDR1 LGHNT and CDR2 FRNRAP.

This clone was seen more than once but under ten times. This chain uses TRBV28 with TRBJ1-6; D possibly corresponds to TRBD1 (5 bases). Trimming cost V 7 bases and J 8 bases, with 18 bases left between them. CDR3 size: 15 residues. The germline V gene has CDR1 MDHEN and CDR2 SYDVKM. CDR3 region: CASTKEGRGYSPLHF. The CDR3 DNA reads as TGTGCCAGCACCAAAGAGGGGCGGGGGTATTCACCCCTCCACTTT.

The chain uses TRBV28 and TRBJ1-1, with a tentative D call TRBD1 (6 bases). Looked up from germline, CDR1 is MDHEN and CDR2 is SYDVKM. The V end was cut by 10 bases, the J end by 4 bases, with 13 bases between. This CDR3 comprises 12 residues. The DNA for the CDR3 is TGTGCCACAGGGGAACAGGGCACTGAAGCTTTCTTT. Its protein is CATGEQGTEAFF.